The clone carrying this T cell receptor beta chain was observed a single time. The junction differs from germline at one of its ends, possibly a read error. The entry originates in a study of tumor-infiltrating lymphocytes in primary liver carcinoma. From around 20-30 mg of unsorted bulk tissue, DNA and RNA were co-extracted together. Per the germline V gene, CDR1 is SGHAT and CDR2 is FQNNGV. The CDR3 runs to 15 residues. Starting from about 0.5 ug of total RNA, TCR beta cDNA was produced with a primer in the constant region. Three nested multiplex PCR rounds, a slightly modified ARM-PCR method, built the TCR beta libraries. It was with TRBV1-TRBV30 forward primers and a C-beta reverse primer that the first two PCR rounds were run, at about 10 cycles each. TCRdb used MiXCR to reprocess the multiplex PCR reads, holding one entry per CDR3 protein. The repertoire holds roughly 120,000 distinct CDR3 sequences, with 55% to 65% as singletons.

Input material: liver tumor tissue from sampling region 1. Subset given: tumor region T1, superior pole. V usage is TRBV11-2 and J usage is TRBJ2-7, with D perhaps TRBD2 (6 bases). The clonotype originates from a woman aged 55-69 years with primary liver carcinoma and hepatitis B virus infection. In DNA form, the CDR3 reads TGTGCCAGCAGGTTAGTCGCCGGGGACTGGTACAGGCAGTACTTC. Its translation: CASRLVAGDWYRQYF.